This TCR beta chain came from a study of control samples from healthy donors and cancer patients. Turning to this clone: At one boundary the junction diverges from the germline segment, which might be a read error.

Here immunoSEQ multiplex PCR was the method, and the copy in TCRdb shows in-frame clones only, minus some. The profile shows about 89,000 clones, about 89% of them singletons. This CDR3 is built from 17 residues. Germline CDR1 is KGHDR and CDR2 is SFDVKD. This receptor was taken from a man aged 30-40 years in good health. Specimen: blood. The chain links TRBV24-1 to TRBJ2-1; 12 bases are a match to TRBD2. The CDR3 reads CTTSDLQTSGGHNEQFF. The DNA of the CDR3 is TGTACCACCAGTGATTTGCAGACTAGCGGGGGCCACAATGAGCAGTTCTTC.